The present TCR beta chain was sequenced within a study of T cell changes during pregnancy in multiple sclerosis. The CDR3 length is 15 residues. J gave up 7 bases and V 9 bases, and 9 bases lay outside the gene matches. Germline CDR1 and CDR2: SNHLY and FYNNEI. Data came from immunoSEQ multiplex PCR; TCRdb stores just in-frame clones and leaves some out. This table holds about 80,000 clones, 93% found once. This clonotype was obtained from a female donor in good health, enrolled as a control in a pregnancy study. The chain couples TRBV2 to TRBJ2-2, with 12 bases that match TRBD1. The specimen was peripheral blood, collected after pregnancy. The CDR3 here is CASWGGQGASGELFF. The DNA for the CDR3 is TGTGCCAGTTGGGGGGGACAGGGGGCGAGCGGGGAGCTGTTTTTT.